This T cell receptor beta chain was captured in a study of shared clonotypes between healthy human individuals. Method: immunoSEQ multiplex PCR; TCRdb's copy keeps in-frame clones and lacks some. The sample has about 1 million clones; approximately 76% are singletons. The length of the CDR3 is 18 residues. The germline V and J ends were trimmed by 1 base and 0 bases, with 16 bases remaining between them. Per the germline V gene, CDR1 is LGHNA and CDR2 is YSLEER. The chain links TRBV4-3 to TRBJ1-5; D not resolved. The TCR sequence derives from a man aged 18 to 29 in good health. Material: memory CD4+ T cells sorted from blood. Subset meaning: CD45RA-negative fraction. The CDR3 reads CASSQVGRIEDSNQPQHF. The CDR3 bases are TGCGCCAGCAGCCAAGTCGGGCGAATTGAGGATAGCAATCAGCCCCAGCATTTT.